Listed here are 27 T cell receptor beta chains from one sample, sequenced in a study of vaccination effects on CD4 cells after COVID-19. Before any sequencing was done, the ViraFEST assay used viral peptide pools to expand antigen-specific CD4+ T cells. Around day 10 of culture, CD4+ T cells were separated out. No vaccinee had earlier SARS-CoV-2 infection, and nucleocapsid antibodies were negative. The repertoire was sequenced with immunoSEQ multiplex PCR; TCRdb's copy has only in-frame clones and lacks some. The sample contains roughly 25,000 clones, about two thirds of which appear only once. These receptors are not linked to any known antigen. The sample consisted of CD4+ T cells from PBMCs cultured with HCoV-OC43 spike peptides, taken before COVID-19 vaccination. Described subset: HCoV-OC43 spike overlapping peptide pool stimulation. The receptors here all came from a human donor who received a COVID-19 vaccine.

In DNA form, the CDR3 reads TGTGCCAGTAGTGCCGGACGGTCCTACGAGCAGTACTTC. This codes for CASSAGRSYEQYF. This chain uses TRBV19 with TRBJ2-7; no firm D call. Trimming removed 5 bases from V and 1 base from J, with 9 bases in between. Germline CDR1 reads LNHDA; CDR2 reads SQIVND (reference sequence). The CDR3 has 13 amino acids.

This clone occurred a few times. This sequence joins TRBV7-9 and TRBJ1-3, with 9 bases aligning to TRBD1. The CDR3 extends over 16 amino acids. Germline CDR1 and CDR2: SEHNR and FQNEAQ (reference sequence). V dropped 2 bases and J dropped 2; count of bases not matched to a gene: 4. CDR3 coding DNA: TGTGCCAGCAGCTTACGCGGGACAGGGCCTGGAAACACCATATATTTT. It codes for CASSLRGTGPGNTIYF. Looking up the rest from reference TRBV7-9 and TRBJ1-3 gives the full variable domain: DTGVSQNPRHKITKRGQNVTFRCDPISEHNRLYWYRQTLGQGPEFLTYFQNEAQLEKSRLLSDRFSAERPKGSFSTLEIQRTEQGDSAMYLCASSLRGTGPGNTIYFGEGSWLTVV.

This clone was seen only once. V usage is TRBV5-1 and J usage is TRBJ2-1; 9 positions agree with TRBD2. The V segment lost 0 bases and the J segment 7 bases; nucleotides outside the gene matches: 5. This CDR3 spans 15 amino acids. Germline CDR1 is SGHRS and CDR2 is YFSETQ. CDR3 coding DNA: TGCGCCAGCAGCTTGGTAGCGGGAGTCGAAAATGAGCAGTTCTTC. Translating gives CASSLVAGVENEQFF.

The rearrangement uses TRBV12-2 and TRBJ1-1. TRBV12-2 is noted as a pseudogene. This CDR3 comprises 23 residues. CDR3 in amino acids: CASRLKLRGNREAPEEENTEAFF. The CDR3 DNA reads TGTGCAAGTCGCTTAAAGCTGAGGGGGAACAGGGAGGCCCCGGAAGAAGAGAACACTGAAGCTTTCTTT.

J is TRBJ2-7 and V is TRBV19; D unresolved. CDR3 length equals 14 residues. Germline assignment: CDR1 LNHDA and CDR2 SQIVND (reference sequence). Trimming left V 3 bases short and J 2 bases short, with 11 bases between. DNA for the CDR3: TGTGCCAGTAGTATCTCAGCTGATACCTACGAGCAGTACTTC. Translated, it gives CASSISADTYEQYF. The whole variable domain, filled in from reference TRBV19 and TRBJ2-7, reads DGGITQSPKYLFRKEGQNVTLSCEQNLNHDAMYWYRQDPGQGLRLIYYSQIVNDFQKGDIAEGYSVSREKKESFPLTVTSAQKNPTAFYLCASSISADTYEQYFGPGTRLTVT.

V usage is TRBV18 and J usage is TRBJ2-5; no reliable D call. The germline V gene encodes CDR1 KGHSH and CDR2 LQKENI. The CDR3 sequence is 13 residues long. The V end lost 3 bases, the J end lost 3 bases, and 8 bases lay between the germline ends. In DNA, the CDR3 is TGTGCCAGCTCACCGACGGAAGAAGAGACCCAGTACTTC. The encoded protein is CASSPTEEETQYF.

The V gene is TRBV6-5, the J gene TRBJ2-7; 9 bases map to TRBD1. J was trimmed by 4 bases and V by 5 bases; bases with no gene match: 9. This CDR3 is 15 amino acids long. From germline, CDR1 is MNHEY and CDR2 SVGAGI. CDR3 coding DNA: TGTGCCAGCAGTCCGACCGGGACAGGGTCGTACGAGCAGTACTTC. Translation: CASSPTGTGSYEQYF.

This chain's CDR3 is CASSYSGTGLNEQFF. The CDR3 region has the DNA TGTGCCAGCAGTTACTCAGGGACAGGGCTAAATGAGCAGTTCTTC. The rearrangement links TRBV6-5 to TRBJ2-1; 9 positions match TRBD1. The CDR3 has 15 amino acids. With 0 bases clipped from V and 7 bases from J, the junction kept 4 bases outside the gene matches. The germline V gene has CDR1 MNHEY and CDR2 SVGAGI.

This rearrangement joins TRBV9 to TRBJ2-2, with 8 bases lining up with TRBD2. The junction had 1 base not matched to a gene; V was cut back by 2 bases and J by 1 base. There are 15 residues in the CDR3. In germline, CDR1 is SGDLS, CDR2 YYNGEE. In nucleotides, the CDR3 is TGTGCCAGCAGCGTTGCGGGGGGGAACACCGGGGAGCTGTTTTTT. Its translation: CASSVAGGNTGELFF.

The chain links TRBV30 to TRBJ2-5; D is unclear. The V and J ends lost 0 bases and 4 bases respectively, with 9 bases between them. This CDR3 is built from 13 residues. In germline, CDR1 is GTSNPN, CDR2 SVGIG (reference sequence). In DNA, the CDR3 is TGTGCCTGGAGTGTACGAATTCGAGAGACCCAGTACTTC. This gives the protein CAWSVRIRETQYF.

The chain uses TRBV19 and TRBJ2-5; D is possibly TRBD1 (6 bases). The CDR3 sequence is 13 residues long. Between the trimmed V and J ends, which lost 4 bases and 1 base, there was a span of 7 bases. Germline V CDR1 and CDR2: LNHDA, SQIVND (reference sequence). This CDR3 is CASSNRAQETQYF. DNA of the CDR3: TGTGCCAGTAGTAACAGGGCCCAAGAGACCCAGTACTTC.

The chain recombines TRBV5-8 with TRBJ1-4; perhaps TRBD1 as D (5 bases). This CDR3 has 14 residues. CDR1 is SGHTS, CDR2 YDEGEE, per germline. The ends were cut back, 4 bases at V and 3 bases at J, with 10 bases in the middle. In DNA form, the CDR3 reads TGTGCCAGCAGCCGGGGGGTAGCTAATGAAAAACTGTTTTTT. This gives the protein CASSRGVANEKLFF.

This sequence joins TRBV10-3 and TRBJ1-2; 12 bases match TRBD1. V lost 6 bases, J lost 2 bases, and 4 bases stayed unmatched. The germline CDR1 and CDR2 sequences are ENHRY and SYGVKD. CDR3 length: 15 amino acids. The CDR3 loop is CAIRPGTGGNYGYTF. CDR3 sequence (DNA): TGTGCCATCAGGCCCGGGACAGGGGGCAACTATGGCTACACCTTC.

This rearrangement joins TRBV24-1 to TRBJ1-2, with unresolved D. The CDR3 length is 12 residues. Germline CDR1 and CDR2: KGHDR and SFDVKD. With 4 bases removed from V and 8 bases from J, the gap between germline ends came to 10 bases. The CDR3 coding sequence is TGTGCCACCAGTGAAGAAGATGAAGGCTACACCTTC. The encoded protein is CATSEEDEGYTF.

J is TRBJ1-2 and V is TRBV6-1; no reliable D call. The germline gives CDR1 MNHNS, CDR2 SASEGT. V dropped 2 bases and J dropped 5 bases, with 15 bases sitting between them. The CDR3 has 15 residues. CDR3 sequence (DNA): TGTGCCAGCAGTGAAAGCTACACAATTGGGTATGGCTACACCTTC. Its protein product is CASSESYTIGYGYTF.

The chain is built from TRBV4-1 and TRBJ2-1; 9 bases align to TRBD2. V gave up 0 bases and J gave up 2 bases; unmatched junction bases: 2. The CDR3 spans 16 residues. The germline gives CDR1 MGHRA, CDR2 YSYEKL. CDR3 nucleotides: TGCGCCAGCAGCCAAGATGCGGGAGGGGCCTACAATGAGCAGTTCTTC. It translates to CASSQDAGGAYNEQFF.

The chain couples TRBV5-1 to TRBJ1-3; D unresolved. V dropped 1 base and J dropped 3 bases, with 17 bases sitting between them. Germline V gene lookup returns CDR1 SGHRS and CDR2 YFSETQ. The length of the CDR3 is 17 residues. The CDR3 DNA reads TGCGCCAGCAGCTTGTCGGCGGGTGGGATCGGTGGAAACACCATATATTTT. Its translation is CASSLSAGGIGGNTIYF.

The V gene is TRBV6-5, the J gene TRBJ2-1; 8 bases fit TRBD2. The germline V gene has CDR1 MNHEY and CDR2 SVGAGI. The CDR3 totals 13 residues. The V gene end was trimmed by 6 bases and the J gene end by 9 bases; junction bases not matched to a gene: 7. The CDR3 is CASRITSGGEQFF. In DNA, the CDR3 is TGTGCCAGCAGAATTACTAGCGGCGGTGAGCAGTTCTTC.

The rearrangement uses TRBV3-1 (or the pseudogene TRBV3-2) and TRBJ1-2, with D maybe TRBD1 (5 bases). Trimming cost V 4 bases and J 2 bases, with 11 bases left between them. Per germline, CDR1 LGHDT and CDR2 YNNKEL (reference sequence). The CDR3 runs 14 residues. The CDR3 nucleotides are TGTGCCAGCAGCCGCGCCAGGGTAAACTATGGCTACACCTTC. Its protein product is CASSRARVNYGYTF.

The chain uses TRBV5-1 and TRBJ2-5; 10 bases line up with TRBD1. The J segment lost 0 bases and the V segment lost 2 bases, leaving 4 bases of the junction unmatched. Germline V lookup: CDR1 SGHRS, CDR2 YFSETQ. This CDR3 comprises 16 residues. CDR3 amino acids: CASSFGQGGHQETQYF. DNA of the CDR3: TGCGCCAGCAGCTTCGGACAGGGGGGACACCAAGAGACCCAGTACTTC.

The chain uses TRBV28 and TRBJ1-1; perhaps TRBD1 as D (5 bases). This CDR3 has 13 amino acids. Germline V gene lookup returns CDR1 MDHEN and CDR2 SYDVKM. Trimming shortened V by 6 bases and J by 7 bases, and 15 bases separated the two germline ends. The CDR3 loop reads CASSIPGRLEAFF. DNA for the CDR3: TGTGCCAGCAGCATCCCGGGACGGCTTGAAGCTTTCTTT.

The J gene is TRBJ2-5, the V gene TRBV7-7, with D uncertain. The germline CDR1 and CDR2 sequences are SSHAT and FNYEAQ (reference sequence). This CDR3 comprises 14 residues. V lost 1 base and J 1 base, leaving 7 bases between the germline ends. CDR3 coding DNA: TGTGCCAGCAGCTTAGGGGCAGCCCAAGAGACCCAGTACTTC. As protein: CASSLGAAQETQYF.

The chain recombines TRBV18 with TRBJ1-3; TRBD1 matches 7 bases. CDR3 length: 14 residues. V lost 3 bases and J lost 6; bases outside the gene matches: 5. Germline V CDR1 and CDR2: KGHSH, LQKENI. Here the CDR3 reads CASSPVTGENTIYF. In DNA, the CDR3 is TGTGCCAGCTCACCGGTTACAGGGGAAAACACCATATATTTT.

The sample holds a few counts of this clone. The chain is built from TRBV9 and TRBJ1-1, with 8 bases matching TRBD1. V dropped 3 bases and J dropped 0; count of bases not matched to a gene: 7. The CDR3 covers 16 residues. The germline gives CDR1 SGDLS, CDR2 YYNGEE. The CDR3 DNA is TGTGCCAGCAGCGGGCGACAGGGGCTGATGAACACTGAAGCTTTCTTT. Translating gives CASSGRQGLMNTEAFF.

The rearrangement uses TRBV11-2 and TRBJ2-7; tentatively, D is TRBD2 (6 bases). Germline CDR1 SGHAT, CDR2 FQNNGV. The CDR3 spans 17 residues. V gave up 0 bases and J gave up 1 base, with 16 bases separating them. CDR3 sequence (DNA): TGTGCCAGCAGCTTAGAAGGGGACTCTTGGCAGTCCTACGAGCAGTACTTC. The encoded protein is CASSLEGDSWQSYEQYF. Using reference TRBV11-2 and TRBJ2-7 for the parts outside the CDR3, the full variable domain is EAGVAQSPRYKIIEKRQSVAFWCNPISGHATLYWYQQILGQGPKLLIQFQNNGVVDDSQLPKDRFSAERLKGVDSTLKIQPAKLEDSAVYLCASSLEGDSWQSYEQYFGPGTRLTVT.

The sample holds a few counts of this clone. This chain links TRBV6-1 with TRBJ2-3; 13 bases map to TRBD2. The CDR3 covers 16 residues. The trim removed 1 base at V and 5 bases at J, leaving 3 bases unmatched. Germline-derived CDR1 and CDR2 are MNHNS and SASEGT. CDR3 in DNA: TGTGCCAGCAGTGAAGGACTAGCGGGAGGTTTAGATACGCAGTATTTT. It is translated as CASSEGLAGGLDTQYF.

The gene calls are TRBV6-5 and TRBJ2-7, with TRBD1 matching 7 bases. There are 15 residues in the CDR3. With 6 bases clipped from V and 0 bases from J, the junction kept 8 bases outside the gene matches. The germline gives CDR1 MNHEY, CDR2 SVGAGI. CDR3 DNA: TGTGCCAGCAGGAGAGACAGGGTAAGCTCCTACGAGCAGTACTTC. Residues: CASRRDRVSSYEQYF.